The 24 T cell receptor beta chains presented below share a single source sample, sequenced in a study of OX40 agonist ivuxolimab in advanced cancers. TCRdb keeps only in-frame clones here, not all; method: immunoSEQ multiplex PCR. Of under 85,000 clones in the sample, more than 70% are singletons; the top ten hold 6% to 9.5%. Sequenced material: CD4+ or CD8+ T cells sorted from blood, taken in a trial of the OX40 agonist ivuxolimab. The receptors come from an adult with an advanced solid tumor such as melanoma, head and neck, liver or kidney cancer.

The rearrangement uses TRBV2 and TRBJ2-1, with 8 nucleotides matching TRBD1. Germline CDR1 and CDR2: SNHLY and FYNNEI. This CDR3 region has 15 residues. V shed 6 bases and J 0 bases; nucleotides not matched to a gene: 4. The CDR3 sequence is CASRTGASSYNEQFF. CDR3 coding DNA: TGTGCCAGCAGGACAGGGGCAAGCTCCTACAATGAGCAGTTCTTC. Using reference TRBV2 and TRBJ2-1 for the parts outside the CDR3, the full variable domain is EPEVTQTPSHQVTQMGQEVILRCVPISNHLYFYWYRQILGQKVEFLVSFYNNEISEKSEIFDDQFSVERPDGSNFTLKIRSTKLEDSAMYFCASRTGASSYNEQFFGPGTRLTVL.

The rearrangement uses TRBV5-1 and TRBJ1-1, with a weak D call TRBD1 (5 bases). The CDR3 contains 15 residues. The V and J ends lost 3 bases and 0 bases respectively, with 12 bases between them. From germline, CDR1 is SGHRS and CDR2 YFSETQ. The CDR3: CASSWGGRVNTEAFF. CDR3 coding DNA: TGCGCCAGCAGCTGGGGTGGCAGGGTGAACACTGAAGCTTTCTTT.

This chain uses TRBV6-5 with TRBJ1-6, with no clear D. The CDR3 runs to 15 residues. V was cut by 10 bases and J by 6 bases, with 19 bases left in between. Germline assignment: CDR1 MNHEY and CDR2 SVGAGI. The CDR3 coding sequence is TGTGCCATCCGGACGGCTGAAGTCTTTAATTCACCCCTCCACTTT. It encodes CAIRTAEVFNSPLHF.

J is TRBJ2-7 and V is TRBV5-1; D perhaps matches TRBD1 (6 bases). Germline-derived CDR1 and CDR2 are SGHRS and YFSETQ. V lost 4 bases, J lost 0 bases, and 14 bases lay in between. The length of the CDR3 is 15 residues. As DNA, the CDR3 is TGCGCCAGCAGCCCGGACAGTGGGGGCTCCTACGAGCAGTACTTC. Amino acids: CASSPDSGGSYEQYF.

The chain links TRBV4-2 to TRBJ1-3; D not resolved. With 0 bases removed from V and 4 bases from J, the gap between germline ends came to 10 bases. Germline loops: CDR1 LGHNA, CDR2 YNFKEQ. The CDR3 runs 15 residues. The CDR3 sequence is CASSQERILGNTIYF. In DNA form, the CDR3 reads TGTGCCAGCAGCCAAGAAAGGATTTTAGGAAACACCATATATTTT.

V is TRBV7-2 and J is TRBJ2-2; TRBD1 agrees at 7 bases. CDR3 length: 15 residues. Germline V CDR1 and CDR2: SGHTA, FQGNSA. J was trimmed by 4 bases and V by 1 base; bases with no gene match: 3. CDR3 DNA: TGTGCCAGCAGCTTAGGAGACAGGGTCACCGGGGAGCTGTTTTTT. Protein: CASSLGDRVTGELFF.

The genes are TRBV5-1 and TRBJ1-1; D is unresolved. V was trimmed by 5 bases and J by 5 bases, leaving 13 bases between them. The CDR3 sequence is 13 residues long. Germline V CDR1 and CDR2: SGHRS, YFSETQ. The CDR3, as DNA: TGCGCCAGCAGTCGGTACGGGGAGACTGAAGCTTTCTTT. It codes for CASSRYGETEAFF.

The chain is built from TRBV7-9 and TRBJ2-3; the match to TRBD2 covers 8 bases. Germline CDR1 and CDR2: SEHNR and FQNEAQ (reference sequence). Trimming cost V 10 bases and J 1 base; bases outside gene matches: 10. CDR3 length equals 15 residues. CDR3 protein: CATLKPRGGTDTQYF. For the CDR3, the DNA is TGTGCCACCCTAAAGCCGCGGGGGGGCACAGATACGCAGTATTTT.

The chain joins TRBV7-2 to TRBJ1-5, with 9 bases identical to TRBD1. This CDR3 contains 14 residues. Losses at the gene ends were 1 base for V and 7 bases for J; bases not matched to a gene: 2. Per germline, CDR1 SGHTA and CDR2 FQGNSA. CDR3 DNA sequence: TGTGCCAGCAGCTTAGGGACAGGGGAACAGCCCCAGCATTTT. Its protein is CASSLGTGEQPQHF.

The chain combines TRBV19 with TRBJ2-7, with TRBD1 matching 7 bases. Germline loops: CDR1 LNHDA, CDR2 SQIVND (reference sequence). The CDR3 is made up of 15 amino acids. The V segment lost 3 bases and the J segment 1 base; nucleotides outside the gene matches: 6. CDR3 loop: CASSINRGPSYEQYF. Written as DNA, the CDR3 is TGTGCCAGTAGTATTAACAGGGGACCGTCCTACGAGCAGTACTTC.

The chain uses TRBV27 and TRBJ1-5; no firm D call. V lost 6 bases and J 0 bases, leaving 27 bases between the germline ends. Germline CDR1 reads MNHEY; CDR2 reads SMNVEV (reference sequence). CDR3 length equals 20 residues. CDR3 protein: CASRNRRTQTIPNSNQPQHF. For the CDR3, the DNA is TGTGCCAGCAGGAACCGCCGGACTCAAACTATACCTAATAGCAATCAGCCCCAGCATTTT.

A remark on this clone: This same CDR3 is encoded by further DNA sequences in the sample. The chain recombines TRBV29-1 with TRBJ1-2; D is undetermined. In germline, CDR1 is SQVTM, CDR2 ANQGSEA. V lost 6 bases, J lost 5 bases, and 4 bases lay in between. The CDR3 is made up of 9 amino acids. The CDR3 protein is CSVEYGYTF. CDR3 DNA sequence: TGCAGCGTGGAGTATGGCTACACCTTC.

The chain is built from TRBV14 and TRBJ2-1, with 13 bases fitting TRBD2. The V gene end was trimmed by 6 bases and the J gene end by 2 bases; junction bases not matched to a gene: 19. This CDR3 has 21 residues. In germline, CDR1 is SGHDN, CDR2 FVKESK. The CDR3 coding sequence is TGTGCCAGCAGTCCCGTGACCGGACTAGCGGGGGCCGGGGGGGCCTACAATGAGCAGTTCTTC. It specifies CASSPVTGLAGAGGAYNEQFF.

This clone was detected once. The chain couples TRBV11-3 to TRBJ2-3, with 8 bases that match TRBD1. The germline gives CDR1 SGHNT, CDR2 YENEEA. The CDR3 consists of 15 residues. V lost 5 bases to trimming and J lost 0 bases; unmatched junction nucleotides: 4. The CDR3 is CASSRRQGSTDTQYF. Written as DNA, the CDR3 is TGTGCCAGCAGCCGTCGACAGGGGAGCACAGATACGCAGTATTTT.

V and J are TRBV7-2 and TRBJ1-3, with D possibly TRBD1 on 5 matching bases. Germline CDR1 is SGHTA and CDR2 is FQGNSA. This CDR3 is built from 16 residues. V lost 1 base and J lost 4, with 14 bases in between. CDR3 region: CASSLVGTGVGNTIYF. CDR3 DNA sequence: TGTGCCAGCAGCTTAGTGGGAACAGGTGTAGGAAACACCATATATTTT.

The V and J genes are TRBV30 and TRBJ2-7; 11 positions agree with TRBD1. The CDR3 is 13 residues long. The trim removed 6 bases at V and 2 bases at J, leaving 3 bases unmatched. Germline values: CDR1 GTSNPN, CDR2 SVGIG (reference sequence). The CDR3 DNA reads as TGTGCCTGTGCGGGACAGGGGGCCTACGAGCAGTACTTC. Translated, it gives CACAGQGAYEQYF.

V is TRBV5-6 and J is TRBJ2-7, with 7 positions matching TRBD2. CDR1 and CDR2 (germline): SGHDT, YYEEEE. The CDR3 runs 17 residues. J lost 2 bases, V lost 0 bases, and 11 bases had no gene match. CDR3 DNA sequence: TGTGCCAGCAGCTTGGCCTCTCGGGGGACTACTCCCTACGAGCAGTACTTC. Translation: CASSLASRGTTPYEQYF.

This chain links TRBV28 with TRBJ1-1; D unresolved. The V and J ends lost 8 bases and 4 bases respectively, with 23 bases between them. The CDR3 contains 16 residues. Germline assignment: CDR1 MDHEN and CDR2 SYDVKM. CDR3 coding DNA: TGTGCCAGCGGCTCCTCCGGGAACGAAATACCCACTGAAGCTTTCTTT. It specifies CASGSSGNEIPTEAFF. Combining the CDR3 with reference TRBV28 and TRBJ1-1 gives the whole variable domain DVKVTQSSRYLVKRTGEKVFLECVQDMDHENMFWYRQDPGLGLRLIYFSYDVKMKEKGDIPEGYSVSREKKERFSLILESASTNQTSMYLCASGSSGNEIPTEAFFGQGTRLTVV.

This clone was seen a few times. This chain joins TRBV27 and TRBJ1-2, with D perhaps TRBD1 (6 bases). V shed 5 bases and J shed 3 bases, with 13 bases lying between them. CDR3 length equals 14 residues. The germline gives CDR1 MNHEY, CDR2 SMNVEV (reference sequence). In nucleotides, the CDR3 is TGTGCCAGCAGTCCCCCACAGGGCCACTATGGCTACACCTTC. Protein product: CASSPPQGHYGYTF.

This chain connects TRBV4-1 to TRBJ1-6, with D unresolved. V shed 1 base and J shed 9 bases, with 4 bases lying between them. CDR3 length: 12 residues. CDR1 is MGHRA, CDR2 YSYEKL, per germline. CDR3 sequence (DNA): TGCGCCAGCAGCCAAGGCCGTTCACCCCTCCACTTT. Its protein product is CASSQGRSPLHF.

The J gene is TRBJ1-1, the V gene TRBV7-9; no clear D gene. CDR3 length: 12 amino acids. Germline CDR1 is SEHNR and CDR2 is FQNEAQ (reference sequence). With 7 bases removed from V and 4 bases from J, the gap between germline ends came to 10 bases. The CDR3 nucleotides read TGTGCCAGCACTCCGGACGCCACTGAAGCTTTCTTT. As protein: CASTPDATEAFF.

This chain uses TRBV6-5 with TRBJ1-2, with 8 nucleotides matching TRBD1. After removal of 10 bases from V and 2 bases from J, the junction contained 9 bases not matched to a gene. The germline V gene has CDR1 MNHEY and CDR2 SVGAGI. The CDR3 spans 14 residues. This chain's CDR3 is CAIRSDRANYGYTF. For the CDR3, the DNA is TGTGCCATCAGATCGGACAGGGCGAACTATGGCTACACCTTC.

V and J are TRBV7-2 and TRBJ1-2; 8 positions match TRBD1. V shed 6 bases, J shed 5 bases, and the junction held 8 bases outside the gene matches. The CDR3 consists of 14 residues. Germline V gives CDR1 SGHTA, CDR2 FQGNSA. CDR3 sequence: CASRKQGVGYGYTF. In DNA form, the CDR3 reads TGTGCCAGCAGGAAACAGGGGGTGGGGTATGGCTACACCTTC.

The chain uses TRBV18 and TRBJ2-7; 8 bases match TRBD2. CDR1 and CDR2 (germline): KGHSH, LQKENI. The V gene end was trimmed by 0 bases and the J gene end by 7 bases; junction bases not matched to a gene: 2. The CDR3 loop spans 13 amino acids. The chain's CDR3 is CASSPPGRGEQYF. DNA for the CDR3: TGTGCCAGCTCACCACCCGGGAGGGGTGAGCAGTACTTC.